This T cell receptor (beta chain) was sequenced during a study of CD8 T cells in ankylosing spondylitis. Overall study findings and caveats: Before this, some motif variants had been reported in reactive arthritis synovial fluid and blood. Disease-linked clones, CD8+, were relatively rare in peripheral blood. A motif of fewer than ten highly homologous TCR beta variants was seen as apparently characteristic of ankylosing spondylitis blood.

Per germline, CDR1 DFQATT and CDR2 SNEGSKA (reference sequence). Trimming pared 6 bases from V and 2 bases from J, leaving 13 bases between. CDR3 length equals 13 residues. This clonotype was seen ten or more times. Its target is unknown. With molecular barcodes, quantitative 5'-RACE was used to make the TCR beta libraries. TCRdb independently ran MiXCR on the 5' RACE reads; one entry per CDR3 protein. The sample records some 120,000 distinct CDR3 sequences, roughly 6.6% being singletons. The chain recombines TRBV20-1 with TRBJ2-5; the D is unclear. This TCR was sampled from a male donor with ankylosing spondylitis or in good health (not recorded which). Sequences were obtained from blood, either unsorted or a sorted T cell fraction (not recorded which). CDR3 in DNA: TGCAGTGCAGCCGCATCCTGGCAAGAGACCCAGTACTTC. This encodes CSAAASWQETQYF.